The 13 T cell receptor beta chains listed next were all sequenced from one sample in a study of vaccination and CD4 T cells after COVID-19. Treatment denoted: 10-day PBMC culture with coronavirus spike peptide pools or control peptides (ViraFEST assay). CD4+ T lymphocytes from the unexposed donor were collected before the COVID-19 pandemic (2011-2018). Cultured CD4+ T cells had their DNA profiled by the Oncomine TCR Beta short-read assay. TCRdb independently ran MiXCR on the PCR reads; one entry per CDR3 protein. This table holds roughly 6,000 distinct CDR3 sequences, around 43% found once. These receptors have no known antigen. Material for sequencing was CD4+ T cells from blood, cultured in vitro. The source of these receptors is a human donor in good health.

Only a few counts were recorded for this clonotype. V usage is TRBV21-1 and J usage is TRBJ1-2; TRBD1 was called by the table and not checked on the DNA. TRBV21-1 is recorded as a pseudogene. The CDR3 contains 15 residues. The CDR3 sequence is CASSEVRTGAGGYTF. In nucleotides, the CDR3 is TGTGCCAGCAGCGAAGTGAGGACAGGGGCGGGTGGCTACACCTTC.

This clonotype was counted a single time. One end of the junction varies from germline; a read error may be responsible. The chain has TRBV6-1 and TRBJ1-1; TRBD1 is a possible D gene (5 bases). This CDR3 is 14 amino acids long. Germline V gives CDR1 MNHNS, CDR2 SASEGT. CDR3 DNA: TGTGCCATCAGTGATTCAAGGGGTGGAACTGAAGCTTTCTTT. Translated: CAISDSRGGTEAFF.

This chain links TRBV12-3 or TRBV12-4 with TRBJ1-1; unclear D gene. Between the trimmed V and J ends, which lost 3 bases and 5 bases, there was a span of 13 bases. The CDR3 totals 14 residues. CDR3 nucleotide sequence: TGTGCCAGCAGTTTGTTGGCCTTGGGAACTGAAGCTTTCTTT. Amino acids: CASSLLALGTEAFF.

The chain uses TRBV27 and TRBJ2-3; a weak D match, TRBD2 (6 bases). The V gene's germline CDR1 is MNHEY and CDR2 SMNVEV (reference sequence). Trimming shortened V by 3 bases and J by 3 bases, and 13 bases separated the two germline ends. This CDR3 is built from 15 residues. In DNA form, the CDR3 reads TGTGCCAGCAGTTTTAGGACGGCGGGGACAGATACGCAGTATTTT. Protein product: CASSFRTAGTDTQYF.

This rearrangement joins TRBV11-1 to TRBJ2-5; D gene unclear. The ends were cut back, 1 base at V and 4 bases at J, with 7 bases in the middle. Germline-derived CDR1 and CDR2 are SGHAT and FQDESV (reference sequence). This CDR3 has 13 amino acids. The chain's CDR3 is CASSLGTGETQYF. The DNA of the CDR3 is TGTGCCAGCAGCTTAGGGACCGGAGAGACCCAGTACTTC.

The chain couples TRBV12-3 or TRBV12-4 to TRBJ1-3; D may be TRBD1 (5 bases). Trimming took off 8 bases at V and 4 bases at J, with 21 bases between the two ends. This CDR3 region has 16 residues. CDR3 residues: CASLSREAAGGNTIYF. The CDR3, as DNA: TGTGCCAGCCTATCCAGGGAAGCAGCGGGGGGAAACACCATATATTTT.

This clonotype was recorded only once. The chain carries TRBV14 and TRBJ1-6, with 9 bases that match TRBD1. Per the germline V gene, CDR1 is SGHDN and CDR2 is FVKESK. This CDR3 spans 16 amino acids. The V segment lost 4 bases and the J segment 11 bases; nucleotides outside the gene matches: 12. The CDR3 DNA is TGTGCCAGCAGCCGACCGGACAGGGGAGACTGGCCACCCCTCCACTTT. Translated: CASSRPDRGDWPPLHF.

This clonotype was seen only once. V is TRBV6-5 and J is TRBJ2-6; the D call may be TRBD1 or TRBD2 (5 bases each). The CDR3 is made up of 16 amino acids. The germline V gene has CDR1 MNHEY and CDR2 SVGAGI. Trimming left V 0 bases short and J 2 bases short, with 8 bases between. The CDR3 loop reads CASSYSGGTGANVLTF. The CDR3 coding sequence is TGTGCCAGCAGTTACTCTGGGGGTACTGGGGCCAACGTCCTGACTTTC.

This clonotype was seen only a few times. J is TRBJ1-2 and V is TRBV25-1, with unresolved D. Germline values: CDR1 MGHDK, CDR2 SYGVNS. The V end was cut by 6 bases, the J end by 6 bases, with 14 bases between. The CDR3 has 13 residues. CDR3 residues: CASRRRQDDGYTF. DNA of the CDR3: TGTGCCAGCAGGAGAAGGCAGGACGATGGCTACACCTTC.

This clonotype was seen more than once but under ten times. This chain uses TRBV5-8 with TRBJ2-6; D remains ambiguous. Trimming pared 6 bases from V and 4 bases from J, leaving 8 bases between. Germline CDR1 and CDR2: SGHTS and YDEGEE. The CDR3 has 13 residues. The CDR3 sequence is CASTQGGANVLTF. The CDR3 nucleotides read TGTGCCAGCACCCAAGGGGGGGCCAACGTCCTGACTTTC.

V gene TRBV27 combines with J gene TRBJ1-5, with D perhaps matching TRBD1 (5 bases). The CDR3 runs 16 residues. Germline V gives CDR1 MNHEY, CDR2 SMNVEV (reference sequence). V lost 1 base and J 7 bases, leaving 17 bases between the germline ends. The CDR3 DNA follows: TGTGCCAGCAGTTTATTAACAGGAGAGGGGAAACAGCCCCAGCATTTT. Amino acids: CASSLLTGEGKQPQHF.

The J gene is TRBJ1-1, the V gene TRBV19, with D perhaps matching TRBD1 (5 bases). From germline, CDR1 is LNHDA and CDR2 SQIVND (reference sequence). The CDR3 is 15 amino acids. V lost 3 bases, J lost 2 bases, and 13 bases lay in between. The CDR3 sequence is CASSIGASFNTEAFF. CDR3 in DNA: TGTGCCAGTAGTATCGGGGCCAGCTTCAACACTGAAGCTTTCTTT.

The J gene is TRBJ1-1, the V gene TRBV7-9; D is perhaps TRBD1 (6 bases). Per germline, CDR1 SEHNR and CDR2 FQNEAQ (reference sequence). There are 15 residues in the CDR3. The ends were cut back, 5 bases at V and 5 bases at J, with 18 bases in the middle. The CDR3 spells CASSPPVPGATEAFF. CDR3 in DNA: TGTGCCAGCAGCCCCCCCGTCCCAGGGGCAACTGAAGCTTTCTTT.